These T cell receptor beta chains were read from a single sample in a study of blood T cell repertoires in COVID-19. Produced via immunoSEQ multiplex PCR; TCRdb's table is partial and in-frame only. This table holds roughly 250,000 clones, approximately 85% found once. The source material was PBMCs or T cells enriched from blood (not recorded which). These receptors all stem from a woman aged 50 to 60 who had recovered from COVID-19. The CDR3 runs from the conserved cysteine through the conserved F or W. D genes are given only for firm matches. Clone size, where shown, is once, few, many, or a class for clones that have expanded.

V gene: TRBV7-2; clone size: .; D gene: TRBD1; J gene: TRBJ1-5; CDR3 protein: CASSLWDRGGQPQHF; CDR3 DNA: TGTGCCAGCAGCTTATGGGACAGGGGAGGACAGCCCCAGCATTTT
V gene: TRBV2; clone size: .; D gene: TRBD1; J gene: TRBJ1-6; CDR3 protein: CASSEGQGSYSPLHF; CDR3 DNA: TGTGCCAGCAGTGAGGGACAGGGGAGTTATTCACCCCTCCACTTT
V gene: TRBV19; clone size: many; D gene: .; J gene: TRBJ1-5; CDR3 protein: CASRAELNQPQHF; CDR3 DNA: TGTGCCAGTAGGGCGGAACTCAATCAGCCCCAGCATTTT
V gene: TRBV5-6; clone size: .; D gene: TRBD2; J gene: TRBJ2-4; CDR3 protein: CASSLLAGDKNIQYF; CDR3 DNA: TGTGCCAGCAGCTTGTTGGCGGGGGACAAAAACATTCAGTACTTC
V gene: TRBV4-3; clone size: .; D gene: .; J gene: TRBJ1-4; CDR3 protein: CASSQVSGVDEKLFF; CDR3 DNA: TGCGCCAGCAGCCAAGTATCAGGGGTTGATGAAAAACTGTTTTTT
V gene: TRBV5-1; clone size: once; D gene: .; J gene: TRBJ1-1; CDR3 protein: CASSFQPGGPEAFF; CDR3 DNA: TGCGCCAGCAGCTTTCAACCCGGGGGGCCTGAAGCTTTCTTT
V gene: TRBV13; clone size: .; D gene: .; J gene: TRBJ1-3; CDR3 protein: CASSLTSYRASGNTIYF; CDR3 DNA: TGTGCCAGCAGCCTTACGTCCTACAGGGCCTCTGGAAACACCATATATTTT
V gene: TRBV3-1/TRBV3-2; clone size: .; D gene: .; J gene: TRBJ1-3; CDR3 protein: CASSQGLLCQDSGNTIYF; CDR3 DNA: TGTGCCAGCAGCCAAGGACTGTTATGTCAGGACAGCGGAAACACCATATATTTT
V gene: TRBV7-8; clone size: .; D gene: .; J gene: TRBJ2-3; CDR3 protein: CASSSGGSPDTQYF; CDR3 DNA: TGTGCCAGCAGCTCCGGGGGATCCCCAGATACGCAGTATTTT
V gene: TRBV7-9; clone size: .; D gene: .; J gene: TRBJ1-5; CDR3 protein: CASSYGIQPQHF; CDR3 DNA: TGTGCCAGCAGCTACGGGATTCAGCCCCAGCATTTT
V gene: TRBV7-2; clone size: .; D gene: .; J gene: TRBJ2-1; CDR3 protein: CASSFNPHNEQFF; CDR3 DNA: TGTGCCAGCAGCTTTAATCCTCACAATGAGCAGTTCTTC
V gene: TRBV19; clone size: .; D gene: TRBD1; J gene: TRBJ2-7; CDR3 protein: CASSTRQGGYEQYF; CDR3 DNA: TGTGCCAGTAGTACCAGACAGGGTGGGTACGAGCAGTACTTC
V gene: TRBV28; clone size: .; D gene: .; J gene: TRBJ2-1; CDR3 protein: CASSFYRGRTYNEQFF; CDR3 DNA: TGTGCCAGCAGTTTTTATCGGGGTAGGACCTACAATGAGCAGTTCTTC
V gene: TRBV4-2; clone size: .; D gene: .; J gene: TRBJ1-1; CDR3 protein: CASSQSFGYTEAFF; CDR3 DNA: TGTGCCAGCAGCCAAAGTTTCGGTTACACTGAAGCTTTCTTT
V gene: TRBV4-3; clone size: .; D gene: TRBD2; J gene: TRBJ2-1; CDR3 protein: CASSQERLAVYNEQFF; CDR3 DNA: TGCGCCAGCAGCCAAGAGCGCCTAGCGGTATACAATGAGCAGTTCTTC
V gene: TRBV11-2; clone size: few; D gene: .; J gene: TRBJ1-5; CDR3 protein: CASSFFLSNQPQHF; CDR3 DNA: TGTGCCAGCAGCTTCTTTCTTAGCAATCAGCCCCAGCATTTT
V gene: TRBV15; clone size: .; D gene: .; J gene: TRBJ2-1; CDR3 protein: CATSRQDTEQFF; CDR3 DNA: TGTGCCACCAGCAGGCAGGACACCGAGCAGTTCTTC
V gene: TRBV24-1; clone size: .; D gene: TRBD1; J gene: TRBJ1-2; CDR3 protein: CATSDPDRGPNYGYTF; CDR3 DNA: TGTGCCACCAGTGATCCGGACAGGGGCCCTAACTATGGCTACACCTTC
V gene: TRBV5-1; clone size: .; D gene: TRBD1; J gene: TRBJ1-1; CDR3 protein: CASSRPTGENTEAFF; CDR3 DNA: TGCGCCAGCAGCCGCCCGACAGGGGAGAACACTGAAGCTTTCTTT
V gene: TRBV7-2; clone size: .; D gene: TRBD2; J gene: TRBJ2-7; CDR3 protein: CASSLPGGDRGEQYF; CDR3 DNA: TGTGCCAGCAGCTTACCGGGGGGGGACCGGGGCGAGCAGTACTTC
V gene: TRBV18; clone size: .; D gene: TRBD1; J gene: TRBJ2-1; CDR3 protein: CASSRDRAYNEQFF; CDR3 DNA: TGTGCCAGCTCACGGGACAGGGCCTACAATGAGCAGTTCTTC
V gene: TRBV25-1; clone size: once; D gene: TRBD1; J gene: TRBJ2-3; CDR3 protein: CASSGDRGHTQYF; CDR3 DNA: TGTGCCAGCAGTGGGGACAGGGGACATACGCAGTATTTT
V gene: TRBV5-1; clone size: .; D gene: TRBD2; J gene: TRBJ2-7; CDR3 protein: CASRPQRGNYEQYF; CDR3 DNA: TGCGCCAGCAGGCCACAGCGGGGAAACTACGAGCAGTACTTC
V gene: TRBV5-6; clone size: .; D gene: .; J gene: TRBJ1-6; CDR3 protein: CASSQNSPLHF; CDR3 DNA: TGTGCCAGCAGTCAAAATTCACCCCTCCACTTT
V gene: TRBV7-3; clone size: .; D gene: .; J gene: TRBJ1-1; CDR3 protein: CASSSTGNTEAFF; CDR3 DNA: TGTGCCAGCAGTTCCACGGGGAACACTGAAGCTTTCTTT
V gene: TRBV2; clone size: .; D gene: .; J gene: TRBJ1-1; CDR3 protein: CASKVVDMNTEAFF; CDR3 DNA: TGTGCCAGCAAGGTTGTGGACATGAACACTGAAGCTTTCTTT
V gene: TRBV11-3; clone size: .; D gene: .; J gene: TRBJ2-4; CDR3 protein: CASSSLTGNIQYF; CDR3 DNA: TGTGCCAGCAGCTCCCTTACAGGAAACATTCAGTACTTC
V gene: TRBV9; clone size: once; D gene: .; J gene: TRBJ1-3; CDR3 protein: CASSVGEGGYGIYF; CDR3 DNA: TGTGCCAGCAGCGTAGGAGAAGGGGGATACGGCATATATTTT
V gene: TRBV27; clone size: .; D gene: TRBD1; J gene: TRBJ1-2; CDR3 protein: CASSSGGWDGYTF; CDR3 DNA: TGTGCCAGCAGTTCAGGGGGGTGGGATGGCTACACCTTC
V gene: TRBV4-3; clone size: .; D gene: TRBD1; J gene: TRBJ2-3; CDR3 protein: CASSQTQGAGTDTQYF; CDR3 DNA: TGCGCCAGCAGCCAAACTCAGGGGGCCGGCACAGATACGCAGTATTTT
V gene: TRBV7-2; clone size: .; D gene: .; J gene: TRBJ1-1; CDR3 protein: CASSSLRTGIEAFF; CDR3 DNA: TGTGCCAGCAGCTCCCTCCGAACAGGGATTGAAGCTTTCTTT
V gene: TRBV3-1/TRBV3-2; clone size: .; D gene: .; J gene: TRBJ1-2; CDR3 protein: CASSGGRGRTYGYTF; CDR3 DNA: TGTGCCAGCAGCGGCGGGAGGGGTAGGACCTATGGCTACACCTTC
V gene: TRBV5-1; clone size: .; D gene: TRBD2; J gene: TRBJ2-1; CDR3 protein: CASSLANLAGTYNEQFF; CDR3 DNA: TGCGCCAGCAGCTTAGCTAACTTAGCGGGAACGTACAATGAGCAGTTCTTC
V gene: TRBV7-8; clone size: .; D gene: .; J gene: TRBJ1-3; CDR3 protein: CASSLQRIRTADSGNTIYF; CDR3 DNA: TGTGCCAGCAGCCTACAACGAATTCGGACAGCGGACTCTGGAAACACCATATATTTT
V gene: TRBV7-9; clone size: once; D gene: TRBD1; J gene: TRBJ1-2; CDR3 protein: CASTDRPGQRSDGYTF; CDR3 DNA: TGTGCCAGCACCGACCGTCCGGGACAGAGATCCGATGGCTACACCTTC
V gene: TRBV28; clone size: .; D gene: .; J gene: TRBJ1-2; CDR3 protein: CASSSGQNYGYTF; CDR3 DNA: TGTGCCAGCAGTTCCGGACAGAACTATGGCTACACCTTC
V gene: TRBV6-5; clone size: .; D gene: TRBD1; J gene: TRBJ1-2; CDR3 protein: CASSSTGNYGYTF; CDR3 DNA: TGTGCCAGCAGCTCGACAGGGAACTATGGCTACACCTTC
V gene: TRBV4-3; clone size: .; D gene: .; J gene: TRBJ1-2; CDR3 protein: CASSQVSSRGYTF; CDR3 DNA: TGCGCCAGCAGCCAAGTATCGTCTCGTGGCTACACCTTC
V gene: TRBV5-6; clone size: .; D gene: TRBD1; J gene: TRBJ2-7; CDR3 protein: CASSSRQGSYEQYF; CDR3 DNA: TGTGCCAGCAGCTCACGACAGGGTTCCTACGAGCAGTACTTC
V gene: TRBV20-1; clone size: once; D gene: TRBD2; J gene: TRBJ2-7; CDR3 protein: CSASPGTSGYEQYF; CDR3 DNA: TGCAGTGCTAGTCCCGGGACTAGCGGCTACGAGCAGTACTTC
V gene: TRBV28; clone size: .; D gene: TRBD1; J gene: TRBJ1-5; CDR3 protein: CATAAGQRSGNQPQHF; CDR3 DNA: TGTGCCACCGCCGCGGGACAGCGTAGCGGCAATCAGCCCCAGCATTTT
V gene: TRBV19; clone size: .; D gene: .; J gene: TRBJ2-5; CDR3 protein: CASSMARRGGRGETQYF; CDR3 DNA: TGTGCCAGTAGTATGGCTCGTCGAGGGGGTAGAGGGGAGACCCAGTACTTC
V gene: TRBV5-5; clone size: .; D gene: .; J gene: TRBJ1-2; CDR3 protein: CASSLSGDYGYTF; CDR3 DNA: TGTGCCAGCAGCTTGTCGGGGGACTATGGCTACACCTTC
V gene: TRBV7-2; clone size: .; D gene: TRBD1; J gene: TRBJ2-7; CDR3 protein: CASSRQGNSGYEQYF; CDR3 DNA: TGTGCCAGCAGCAGACAGGGAAACTCCGGTTACGAGCAGTACTTC
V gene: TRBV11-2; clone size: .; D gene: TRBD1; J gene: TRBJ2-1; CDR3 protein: CASSLAGGSYNEQFF; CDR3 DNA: TGTGCCAGCAGCTTAGCAGGGGGCTCCTACAATGAGCAGTTCTTC
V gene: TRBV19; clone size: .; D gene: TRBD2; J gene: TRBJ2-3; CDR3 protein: CASSTWTSDTDTQYF; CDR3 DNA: TGTGCCAGTAGTACTTGGACTAGCGACACAGATACGCAGTATTTT
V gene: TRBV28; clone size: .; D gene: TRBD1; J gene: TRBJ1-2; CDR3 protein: CASSLGQGRYGYTF; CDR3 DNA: TGTGCCAGCAGTCTCGGACAGGGTCGCTATGGCTACACCTTC
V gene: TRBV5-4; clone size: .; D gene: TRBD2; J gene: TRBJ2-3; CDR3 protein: CASSSSGSSTDTQYF; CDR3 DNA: TGTGCCAGCAGCTCTAGCGGGAGTAGTACAGATACGCAGTATTTT
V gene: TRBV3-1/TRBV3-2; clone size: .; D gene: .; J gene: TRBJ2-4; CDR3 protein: CASSQELIGIQYF; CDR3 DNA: TGTGCCAGCAGCCAAGAACTAATAGGCATTCAGTACTTC
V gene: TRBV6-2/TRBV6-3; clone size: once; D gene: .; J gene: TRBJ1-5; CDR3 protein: CASSFLGNQPQHF; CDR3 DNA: TGTGCCAGCAGTTTCTTAGGCAATCAGCCCCAGCATTTT
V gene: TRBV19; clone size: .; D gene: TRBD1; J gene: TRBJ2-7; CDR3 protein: CASSLEQGAYEQYF; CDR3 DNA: TGTGCCAGTAGTTTAGAACAGGGGGCCTACGAGCAGTACTTC
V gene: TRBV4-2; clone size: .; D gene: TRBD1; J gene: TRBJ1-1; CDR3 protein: CASSQPESDRGGTEAFF; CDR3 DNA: TGTGCCAGCAGCCAGCCCGAATCTGACAGGGGGGGAACTGAAGCTTTCTTT
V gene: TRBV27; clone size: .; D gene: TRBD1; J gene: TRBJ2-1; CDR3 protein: CASSRTGANEQFF; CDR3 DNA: TGTGCCAGCAGTAGGACAGGTGCAAATGAGCAGTTCTTC
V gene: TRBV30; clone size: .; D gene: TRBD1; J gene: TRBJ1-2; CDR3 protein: CAWTSGQGDGYTF; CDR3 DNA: TGTGCCTGGACGAGCGGCCAGGGGGATGGCTACACCTTC
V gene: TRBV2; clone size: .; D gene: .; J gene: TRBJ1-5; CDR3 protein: CASSEQGGVSQPQHF; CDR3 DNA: TGTGCCAGCAGTGAGCAGGGAGGAGTATCTCAGCCCCAGCATTTT
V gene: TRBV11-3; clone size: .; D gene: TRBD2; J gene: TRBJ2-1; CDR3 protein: CASSLHWAGDYNEQFF; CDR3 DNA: TGTGCCAGCAGCCTCCACTGGGCGGGGGATTACAATGAGCAGTTCTTC
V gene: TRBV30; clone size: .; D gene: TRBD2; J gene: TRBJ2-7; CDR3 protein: CAYGRGKGGPAPYEQYF; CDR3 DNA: TGTGCCTACGGGAGGGGCAAGGGAGGGCCAGCTCCCTACGAGCAGTACTTC
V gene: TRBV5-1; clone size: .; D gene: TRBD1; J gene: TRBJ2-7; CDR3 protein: CASSIQGTGGYEQYF; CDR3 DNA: TGCGCCAGCAGCATACAGGGGACAGGGGGATACGAGCAGTACTTC
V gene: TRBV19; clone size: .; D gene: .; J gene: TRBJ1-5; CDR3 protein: CASSQEGSTHSNQPQHF; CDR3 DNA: TGTGCCAGTAGCCAGGAGGGGTCTACTCATAGCAATCAGCCCCAGCATTTT